Below are 6 T cell receptor beta chains sequenced from a single sample in a study of T cells expressing NK-cell markers. For each CDR3 protein, TCRdb gives one entry from its re-call of the 5' RACE reads, without DNA. This sample contains roughly 380,000 distinct CDR3 sequences. Material for sequencing was blood T cells: a sorted CD56 or NKG2C T cell subset, CD4+ or CD8+ T cells, or bulk PBMC T cells (not recorded which). The source is a man aged 18-69 years in good health.

The CDR3 sequence is CASSWTSGGGVTQYF. The rearrangement links TRBV7-2 to TRBJ2-3; TCRdb's D call, TRBD2, is unchecked because there is no DNA. CDR3 length equals 15 residues. Germline CDR1 is SGHTA and CDR2 is FQGNSA.

V is TRBV14 and J is TRBJ2-5. This CDR3 region has 13 residues. Germline V gene data show CDR1 as SGHDN and CDR2 as FVKESK. The CDR3 sequence is CASSQEWVRTQYF.

The rearrangement links TRBV12-3 or TRBV12-4 to TRBJ2-1; TCRdb designates TRBD2, a call that cannot be tested without DNA. This CDR3 contains 20 residues. This chain's CDR3 is CASSLGYRLAGGNSYNEQFF.

This chain connects TRBV21-1 to TRBJ2-7. TRBV21-1 is tagged as a pseudogene. The CDR3 runs to 15 residues. This CDR3 reads CASSSVELEYFEQYF.

The V and J genes are TRBV4-1 and TRBJ2-7. CDR3 length: 16 residues. Germline values: CDR1 MGHRA, CDR2 YSYEKL. This chain's CDR3 is CASSQAMMQPPYEQYF.

This chain joins TRBV5-4 and TRBJ2-5; absent DNA, TCRdb's TRBD2 call cannot be checked. Germline CDR1 reads SGHNT; CDR2 reads YYREEE (reference sequence). The CDR3 contains 16 residues. The CDR3 loop reads CASSLARTRDRETQYF.